This T cell receptor beta chain was profiled in a study of cytomegalovirus exposure and HLA in healthy donors. Looking at the study overall: A data release that came early held tens of millions of unique TCRs from HLA-typed donors. Whole-study findings and limits: Most TCR sequences were seen very rarely across donors, but some public TCRs occurred in many.

The PCR used 60 Vbeta and 13 Jbeta primers. Data came from immunoSEQ multiplex PCR; TCRdb stores just in-frame clones and leaves some out. The data hold about 150,000 clones, with around 67% observed a single time. On this clone: Its antigen is as yet unknown.

The V gene lost 8 bases and the J gene lost 1 base, with 12 bases spanning the gap. Germline V gene data show CDR1 as MNHEY and CDR2 as SMNVEV (reference sequence). This CDR3 contains 15 residues. The chain has TRBV27 and TRBJ2-6, with a possible D match to TRBD1 (5 bases). The clonotype comes from a woman between 18 and 29 years old in good health and CMV-seronegative. Material: PBMCs. The CDR3 reads CASGALQSGANVLTF. CDR3 nucleotide sequence: TGTGCCAGCGGGGCGTTACAGTCTGGGGCCAACGTCCTGACTTTC.